This TCR beta chain was sequenced during a study of cytomegalovirus exposure and HLA in healthy donors. Trimming removed 0 bases from V and 6 bases from J, with 16 bases in between. The germline CDR1 and CDR2 sequences are SGDLS and YYNGEE. The length of the CDR3 is 16 residues. General study results and limits: There were 150 or so TCR beta chains listed as cytomegalovirus-associated. Three chains tied to CMV proved CMV antigen-specific in vitro.

Assay used: immunoSEQ multiplex PCR; TCRdb lists only in-frame clones, some missing. Of some 110,000 clones listed, 88% are singletons. Concerning this clone: No antigen is known for it.

The rearrangement joins TRBV9 to TRBJ2-1, with D perhaps TRBD1 (5 bases). The sequence was collected from a woman aged 18-30 years in good health and CMV-seropositive. The material sequenced was PBMCs. CDR3 amino acids: CASSVAPQVGFNEQFF. In nucleotides, the CDR3 is TGTGCCAGCAGCGTAGCTCCACAGGTTGGGTTCAATGAGCAGTTCTTC.